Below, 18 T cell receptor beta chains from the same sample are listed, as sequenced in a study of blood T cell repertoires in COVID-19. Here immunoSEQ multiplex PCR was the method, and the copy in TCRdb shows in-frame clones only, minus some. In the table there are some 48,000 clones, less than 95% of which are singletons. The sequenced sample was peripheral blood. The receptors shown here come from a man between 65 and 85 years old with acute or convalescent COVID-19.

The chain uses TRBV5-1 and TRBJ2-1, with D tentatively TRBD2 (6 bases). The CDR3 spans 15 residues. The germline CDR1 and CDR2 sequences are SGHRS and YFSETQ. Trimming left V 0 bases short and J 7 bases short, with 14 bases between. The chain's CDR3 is CASSLDSGGGNEQFF. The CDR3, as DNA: TGCGCCAGCAGCTTGGACTCCGGGGGTGGGAATGAGCAGTTCTTC.

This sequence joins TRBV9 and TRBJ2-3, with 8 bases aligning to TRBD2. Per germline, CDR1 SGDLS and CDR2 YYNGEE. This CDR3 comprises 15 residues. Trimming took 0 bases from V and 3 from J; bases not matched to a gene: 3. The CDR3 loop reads CASSVAVAGTDTQYF. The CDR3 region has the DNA TGTGCCAGCAGCGTAGCGGTAGCGGGAACAGATACGCAGTATTTT.

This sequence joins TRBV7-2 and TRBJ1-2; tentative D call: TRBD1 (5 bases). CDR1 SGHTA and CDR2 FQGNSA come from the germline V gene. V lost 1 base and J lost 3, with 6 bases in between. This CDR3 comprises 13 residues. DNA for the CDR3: TGTGCCAGCAGCTTAGTGACAGACTATGGCTACACCTTC. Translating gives CASSLVTDYGYTF. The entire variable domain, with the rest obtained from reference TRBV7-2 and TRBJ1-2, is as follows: GAGVSQSPSNKVTEKGKDVELRCDPISGHTALYWYRQSLGQGLEFLIYFQGNSAPDKSGLPSDRFSAERTGGSVSTLTIQRTQQEDSAVYLCASSLVTDYGYTFGSGTRLTVV.

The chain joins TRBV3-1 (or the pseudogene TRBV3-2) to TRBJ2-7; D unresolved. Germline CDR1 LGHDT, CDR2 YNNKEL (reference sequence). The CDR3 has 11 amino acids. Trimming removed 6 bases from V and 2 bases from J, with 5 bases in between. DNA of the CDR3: TGTGCCAGCAGGGGCGCCTACGAGCAGTACTTC. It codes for CASRGAYEQYF.

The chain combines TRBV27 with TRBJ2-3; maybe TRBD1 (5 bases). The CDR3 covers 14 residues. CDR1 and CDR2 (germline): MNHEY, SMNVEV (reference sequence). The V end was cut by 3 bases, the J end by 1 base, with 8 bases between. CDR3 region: CASSLGRRTDTQYF. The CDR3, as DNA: TGTGCCAGCAGTTTGGGGCGGCGCACAGATACGCAGTATTTT.

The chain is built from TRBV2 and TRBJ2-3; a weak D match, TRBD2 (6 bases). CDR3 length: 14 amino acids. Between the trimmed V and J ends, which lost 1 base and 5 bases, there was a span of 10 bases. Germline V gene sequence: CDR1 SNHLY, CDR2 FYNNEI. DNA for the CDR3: TGTGCCAGCAGTGAAGGGCGGGGAGTAGATACGCAGTATTTT. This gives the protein CASSEGRGVDTQYF.

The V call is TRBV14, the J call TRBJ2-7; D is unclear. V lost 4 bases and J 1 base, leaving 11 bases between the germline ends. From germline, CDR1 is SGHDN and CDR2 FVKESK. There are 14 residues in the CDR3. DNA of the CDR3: TGTGCCAGCAGCCGGGCCTCGATATCCTACGAGCAGTACTTC. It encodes CASSRASISYEQYF.

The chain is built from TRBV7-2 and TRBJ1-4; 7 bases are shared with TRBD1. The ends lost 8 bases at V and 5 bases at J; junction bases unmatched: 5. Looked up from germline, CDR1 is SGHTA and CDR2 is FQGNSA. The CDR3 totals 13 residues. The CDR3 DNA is TGTGCCAGCTCTGGGACAGCGAATGAAAAACTGTTTTTT. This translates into CASSGTANEKLFF.

The CDR3 DNA follows: TGTGCCAGTAAAGGGACACCGAATGAAAAACTGTTTTTT. This codes for CASKGTPNEKLFF. This chain uses TRBV19 with TRBJ1-4; D is perhaps TRBD1 (6 bases). The CDR3 spans 13 residues. Trimming left V 7 bases short and J 5 bases short, with 11 bases between. In germline, CDR1 is LNHDA, CDR2 SQIVND (reference sequence).

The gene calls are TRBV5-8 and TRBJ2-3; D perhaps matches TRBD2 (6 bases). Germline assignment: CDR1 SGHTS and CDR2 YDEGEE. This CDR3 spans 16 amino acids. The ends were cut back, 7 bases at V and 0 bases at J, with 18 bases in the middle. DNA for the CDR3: TGTGCCAGCCGTCCGGGACTGAGGTTGAGCACAGATACGCAGTATTTT. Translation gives CASRPGLRLSTDTQYF.

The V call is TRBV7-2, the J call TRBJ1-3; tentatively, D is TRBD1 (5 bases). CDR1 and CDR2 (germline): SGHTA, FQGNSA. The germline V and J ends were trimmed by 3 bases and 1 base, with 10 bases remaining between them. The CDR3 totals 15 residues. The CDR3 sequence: CASSLSGRSGNTIYF. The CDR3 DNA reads TGTGCCAGCAGCTTGTCAGGGCGATCTGGAAACACCATATATTTT.

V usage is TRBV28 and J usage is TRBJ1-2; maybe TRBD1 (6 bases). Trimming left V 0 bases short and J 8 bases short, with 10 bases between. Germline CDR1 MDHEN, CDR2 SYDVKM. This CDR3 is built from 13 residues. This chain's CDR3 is CASSLWQGRGYTF. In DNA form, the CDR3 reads TGTGCCAGCAGTTTATGGCAGGGGAGAGGCTACACCTTC.

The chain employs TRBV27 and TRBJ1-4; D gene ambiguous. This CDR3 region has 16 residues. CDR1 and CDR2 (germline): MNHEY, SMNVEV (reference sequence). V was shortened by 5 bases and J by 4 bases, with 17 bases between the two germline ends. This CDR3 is CASSAASGVNNEKLFF. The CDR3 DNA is TGTGCCAGCAGTGCTGCCTCCGGGGTCAATAATGAAAAACTGTTTTTT.

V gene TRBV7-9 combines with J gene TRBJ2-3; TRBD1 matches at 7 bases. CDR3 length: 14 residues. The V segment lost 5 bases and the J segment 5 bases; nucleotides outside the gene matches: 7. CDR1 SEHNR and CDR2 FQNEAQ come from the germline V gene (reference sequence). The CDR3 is CASSPGQIGDTQYF. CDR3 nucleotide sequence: TGTGCCAGCAGCCCGGGACAGATCGGAGATACGCAGTATTTT.

The CDR3 nucleotides read TGTGCCAGCTCAGCCGGGGGGTTTAATGGCTACACCTTC. Its translation: CASSAGGFNGYTF. The chain employs TRBV18 and TRBJ1-2, with D perhaps TRBD1 (5 bases). The CDR3 is 13 residues long. Germline CDR1 is KGHSH and CDR2 is LQKENI. V dropped 5 bases and J dropped 6 bases, with 13 bases sitting between them.

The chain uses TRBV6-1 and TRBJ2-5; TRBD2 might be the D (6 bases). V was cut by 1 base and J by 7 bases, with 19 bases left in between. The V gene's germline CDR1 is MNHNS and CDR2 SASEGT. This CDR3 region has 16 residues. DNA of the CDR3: TGTGCCAGCAGTGAAGTTGCGGAGGCCCCCGGGGGGACCCAGTACTTC. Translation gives CASSEVAEAPGGTQYF.

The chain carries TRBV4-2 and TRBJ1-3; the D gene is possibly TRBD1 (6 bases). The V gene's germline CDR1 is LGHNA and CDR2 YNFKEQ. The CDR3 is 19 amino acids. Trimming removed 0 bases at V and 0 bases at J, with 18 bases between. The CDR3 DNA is TGTGCCAGCAGCCAAGAGGGACACAGGGTTGCTAGCTCTGGAAACACCATATATTTT. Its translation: CASSQEGHRVASSGNTIYF.

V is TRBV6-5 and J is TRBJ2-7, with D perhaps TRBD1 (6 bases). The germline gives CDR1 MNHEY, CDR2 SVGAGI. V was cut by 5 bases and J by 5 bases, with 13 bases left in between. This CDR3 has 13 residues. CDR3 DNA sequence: TGTGCCAGCAGTCGGACAGAGGGCGACGAGCAGTACTTC. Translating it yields CASSRTEGDEQYF.